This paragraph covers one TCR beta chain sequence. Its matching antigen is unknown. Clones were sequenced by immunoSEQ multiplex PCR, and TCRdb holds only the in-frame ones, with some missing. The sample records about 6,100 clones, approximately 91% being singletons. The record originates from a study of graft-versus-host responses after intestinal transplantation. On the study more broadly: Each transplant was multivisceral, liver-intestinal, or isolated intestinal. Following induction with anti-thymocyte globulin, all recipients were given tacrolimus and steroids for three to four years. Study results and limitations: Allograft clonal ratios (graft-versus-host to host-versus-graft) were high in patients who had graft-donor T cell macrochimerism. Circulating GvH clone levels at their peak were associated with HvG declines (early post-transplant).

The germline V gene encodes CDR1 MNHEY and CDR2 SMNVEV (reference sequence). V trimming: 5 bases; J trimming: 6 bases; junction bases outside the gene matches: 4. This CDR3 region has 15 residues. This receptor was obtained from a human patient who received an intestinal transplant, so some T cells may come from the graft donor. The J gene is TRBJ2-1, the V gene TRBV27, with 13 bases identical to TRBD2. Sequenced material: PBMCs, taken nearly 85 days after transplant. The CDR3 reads CASSPGTSGVNEQFF. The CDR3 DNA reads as TGTGCCAGCAGTCCCGGGACTAGCGGGGTCAATGAGCAGTTCTTC.